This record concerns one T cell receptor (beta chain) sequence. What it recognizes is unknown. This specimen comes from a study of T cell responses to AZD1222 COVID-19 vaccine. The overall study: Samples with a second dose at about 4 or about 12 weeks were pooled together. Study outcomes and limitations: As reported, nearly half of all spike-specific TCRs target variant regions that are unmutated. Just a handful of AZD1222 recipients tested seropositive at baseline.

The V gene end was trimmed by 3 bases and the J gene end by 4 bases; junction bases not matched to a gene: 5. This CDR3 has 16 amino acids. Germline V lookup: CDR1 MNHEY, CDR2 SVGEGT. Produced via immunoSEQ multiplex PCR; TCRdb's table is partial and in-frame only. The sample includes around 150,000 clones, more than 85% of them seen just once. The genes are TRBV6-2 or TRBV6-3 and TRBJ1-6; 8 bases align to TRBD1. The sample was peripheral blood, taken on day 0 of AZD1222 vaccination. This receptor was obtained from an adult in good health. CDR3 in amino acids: CASSYARGPYNSPLHF. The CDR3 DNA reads TGTGCCAGCAGTTATGCCAGGGGGCCTTATAATTCACCCCTCCACTTT.